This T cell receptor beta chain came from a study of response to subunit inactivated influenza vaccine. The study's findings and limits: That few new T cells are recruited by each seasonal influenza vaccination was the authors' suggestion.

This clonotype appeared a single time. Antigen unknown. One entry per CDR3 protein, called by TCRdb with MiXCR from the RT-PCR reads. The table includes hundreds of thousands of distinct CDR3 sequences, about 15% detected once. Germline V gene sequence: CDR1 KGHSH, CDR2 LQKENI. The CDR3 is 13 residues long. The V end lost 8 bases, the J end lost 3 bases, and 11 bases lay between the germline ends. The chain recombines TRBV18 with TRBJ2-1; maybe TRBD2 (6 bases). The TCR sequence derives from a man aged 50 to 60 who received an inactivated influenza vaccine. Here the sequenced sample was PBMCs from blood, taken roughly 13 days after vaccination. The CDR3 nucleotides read TGTGCCAGCGGAGGGACTCTCTACAATGAGCAGTTCTTC. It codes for CASGGTLYNEQFF.